Listed here are 22 T cell receptor beta chains from one sample, sequenced in a study of cytomegalovirus exposure and HLA in healthy donors (dated by TCRdb to about 2017). Library preparation used the immunoSEQ multiplex PCR assay. For the multiplex PCR, a mixture combining 60 forward primers for TCR Vbeta segments and 13 reverse primers for TCR Jbeta segments was used. TCRdb's version of the immuneACCESS table is confined to in-frame rearrangements and falls short of the full clone set. An unresolved V gene accounts for under half of the shortfall where checked; the remainder is of unknown origin. For this sample the table gives some 95,000 clones, of which approximately 80% were detected only once. Approximately 4% of the sample is held by the ten biggest clonotypes. Sequencing was done on a sample of PBMCs. The receptors here all came from a woman in her 40s in good health and CMV-seropositive.

This clone was counted only a few times. This rearrangement joins TRBV25-1 to TRBJ1-2, with D unresolved. Trimming pared 6 bases from V and 4 bases from J, leaving 3 bases between. The germline V gene encodes CDR1 MGHDK and CDR2 SYGVNS. CDR3 length equals 10 residues. The CDR3 loop reads CASSGYGYTF. For the CDR3, the DNA is TGTGCCAGCAGCGGCTATGGCTACACCTTC.

V usage is TRBV18 and J usage is TRBJ2-7; possible D gene TRBD2, 6 bases. Germline V gene data show CDR1 as KGHSH and CDR2 as LQKENI. This CDR3 is 16 amino acids long. V was pared by 4 bases and J by 2 bases, with 18 bases between. The CDR3 loop reads CASSRVSGVAAYEQYF. The CDR3 DNA follows: TGTGCCAGCTCACGAGTGTCGGGAGTAGCGGCCTACGAGCAGTACTTC.

This sequence joins TRBV5-1 and TRBJ2-7; TRBD1 might be the D (6 bases). There are 14 residues in the CDR3. Trimming shortened V by 5 bases and J by 4 bases, and 16 bases separated the two germline ends. Germline values: CDR1 SGHRS, CDR2 YFSETQ. CDR3 sequence (DNA): TGCGCCAGCAGGGCCGGGACAACCGATTACGAGCAGTACTTC. This translates into CASRAGTTDYEQYF.

The V gene is TRBV5-1, the J gene TRBJ1-1, with D possibly being TRBD1 (5 bases). CDR3 length: 13 amino acids. Per germline, CDR1 SGHRS and CDR2 YFSETQ. V shed 7 bases and J shed 0 bases, with 10 bases lying between them. The DNA of the CDR3 is TGCGCCAGCGGCCCGACAGTGAACACTGAAGCTTTCTTT. Amino acid sequence: CASGPTVNTEAFF.

DNA of the CDR3: TGTGCCAGCAGCTTACGTTGGCCCCGGGACATTCAGTACTTC. Its protein product is CASSLRWPRDIQYF. V usage is TRBV7-9 and J usage is TRBJ2-4; D unresolved. There are 14 residues in the CDR3. V was shortened by 2 bases and J by 8 bases, with 13 bases between the two germline ends. Germline-derived CDR1 and CDR2 are SEHNR and FQNEAQ (reference sequence).

The chain employs TRBV7-9 and TRBJ2-3; TRBD1 might be the D (6 bases). Germline lookup yields CDR1 SEHNR and CDR2 FQNEAQ (reference sequence). This CDR3 region has 15 residues. Trimming took off 5 bases at V and 2 bases at J, with 14 bases between the two ends. The CDR3 DNA is TGTGCCAGCAGCCCTAAGGACAGCCCCACAGATACGCAGTATTTT. Translation: CASSPKDSPTDTQYF.

The chain combines TRBV15 with TRBJ2-7; 8 bases fit TRBD1. The CDR3 is 15 amino acids. Germline V lookup: CDR1 LNHNV, CDR2 YYDKDF (reference sequence). After removal of 0 bases from V and 4 bases from J, the junction contained 5 bases not matched to a gene. CDR3 protein: CATSRDRGLYYEQYF. The CDR3 coding sequence is TGTGCCACCAGCAGAGACAGGGGGCTTTATTACGAGCAGTACTTC.

V and J are TRBV6-6 and TRBJ2-2; 7 nucleotides line up with TRBD1. V was clipped by 2 bases and J by 8 bases; unmatched bases: 8. There are 15 residues in the CDR3. Germline V gene lookup returns CDR1 MNHNY and CDR2 SVGAGI (reference sequence). Written as DNA, the CDR3 is TGTGCCAGCAGTTACGCGAAGGGGGCTACAGGGGAGCTGTTTTTT. Its protein product is CASSYAKGATGELFF.

CDR3 DNA sequence: TGTGCCAGCAGTGGAGGACTAGCGGGAGGGCCGGGAGAGACCCAGTACTTC. Amino acids: CASSGGLAGGPGETQYF. The rearrangement links TRBV2 to TRBJ2-5; 15 bases map to TRBD2. Trimming cost V 4 bases and J 4 bases; bases outside gene matches: 7. From germline, CDR1 is SNHLY and CDR2 FYNNEI. The CDR3 has 17 amino acids.

This sequence joins TRBV4-1 and TRBJ2-2; TRBD2 aligns across 12 bases. The ends lost 2 bases at V and 6 bases at J; junction bases unmatched: 4. Germline-derived CDR1 and CDR2 are MGHRA and YSYEKL. The CDR3 extends over 16 amino acids. CDR3 sequence (DNA): TGCGCCAGCAGCCAATCACTAGCGGGAGGTTCCGGGGAGCTGTTTTTT. Its translation: CASSQSLAGGSGELFF.

The V gene is TRBV7-8, the J gene TRBJ1-2; D unclear. Per the germline V gene, CDR1 is SGHVS and CDR2 is FQNEAQ. The CDR3 is 13 residues long. Trimming removed 4 bases at V and 2 bases at J, with 8 bases between. This CDR3 is CASSYPGNYGYTF. DNA for the CDR3: TGTGCCAGCAGCTACCCAGGAAACTATGGCTACACCTTC.

The chain couples TRBV9 to TRBJ2-3; D not certain. Trimming removed 1 base from V and 0 bases from J, with 9 bases in between. Looked up from germline, CDR1 is SGDLS and CDR2 is YYNGEE. This CDR3 contains 15 residues. The CDR3 DNA follows: TGTGCCAGCAGCGTACGATCGACAAGCACAGATACGCAGTATTTT. Translating gives CASSVRSTSTDTQYF.

This clone came up once. The J gene is TRBJ2-5, the V gene TRBV6-1; maybe TRBD1 (5 bases). This CDR3 is 16 amino acids long. Germline V gene data show CDR1 as MNHNS and CDR2 as SASEGT. The V end was cut by 2 bases, the J end by 3 bases, with 16 bases between. CDR3 sequence (DNA): TGTGCCAGCAGTGAATGGTTGGCTGGGGCGAAAGAGACCCAGTACTTC. Translating gives CASSEWLAGAKETQYF.

V usage is TRBV5-1 and J usage is TRBJ1-1; unclear D gene. CDR1 is SGHRS and CDR2 is YFSETQ in the germline V gene. V shed 5 bases and J shed 0 bases, with 8 bases lying between them. The CDR3 length is 13 residues. The CDR3 protein is CASRPEMNTEAFF. As DNA, the CDR3 is TGCGCCAGCAGGCCGGAGATGAACACTGAAGCTTTCTTT.

The V call is TRBV7-3, the J call TRBJ1-1; TRBD1 is a possible D gene (5 bases). This CDR3 is 14 amino acids long. CDR1 SGHTA and CDR2 FQGTGA come from the germline V gene. The germline V and J ends were trimmed by 5 bases and 3 bases, with 13 bases remaining between them. The CDR3 is CASSPQAGDTEAFF. CDR3 sequence (DNA): TGTGCCAGCAGCCCACAGGCCGGCGACACTGAAGCTTTCTTT.

This chain connects TRBV7-9 to TRBJ1-2, with D tentatively TRBD1 (6 bases). CDR3 length: 14 amino acids. V lost 6 bases and J lost 7, with 18 bases in between. Germline CDR1 reads SEHNR; CDR2 reads FQNEAQ (reference sequence). CDR3 coding DNA: TGTGCCAGCAGGCGCTCGACAGGCTTTTTTGGCTACACCTTC. It encodes CASRRSTGFFGYTF.

There are a few counts of this clone. The same CDR3 is also encoded by other DNA sequences in this sample. This chain joins TRBV18 and TRBJ2-7; the match to TRBD2 covers 10 bases. There are 15 residues in the CDR3. With V trimmed by 8 bases and J by 7 bases, 14 bases remained unmatched. Germline-derived CDR1 and CDR2 are KGHSH and LQKENI. The DNA of the CDR3 is TGTGCCAGCGACCGGGGCCTAGCGGGAGTCGGGGAGCAGTACTTC. It is translated as CASDRGLAGVGEQYF.

The table lists this clone with a few counts. V usage is TRBV7-2 and J usage is TRBJ2-3; 9 positions agree with TRBD1. This CDR3 comprises 13 residues. Per germline, CDR1 SGHTA and CDR2 FQGNSA. With V trimmed by 11 bases and J by 6 bases, 9 bases remained unmatched. CDR3 region: CASRQGGGDTQYF. The CDR3 DNA reads as TGTGCCTCCCGACAGGGGGGGGGTGATACGCAGTATTTT. Using reference TRBV7-2 and TRBJ2-3 for the parts outside the CDR3, the full variable domain is GAGVSQSPSNKVTEKGKDVELRCDPISGHTALYWYRQSLGQGLEFLIYFQGNSAPDKSGLPSDRFSAERTGGSVSTLTIQRTQQEDSAVYLCASRQGGGDTQYFGPGTRLTVL.

The chain links TRBV5-1 to TRBJ1-3; D gene unclear. The CDR3 extends over 14 amino acids. Germline values: CDR1 SGHRS, CDR2 YFSETQ. Trimming pared 0 bases from V and 3 bases from J, leaving 7 bases between. Here the CDR3 reads CASSLGQIGNTIYF. The CDR3 nucleotides are TGCGCCAGCAGCTTGGGACAAATTGGAAACACCATATATTTT.

This chain uses TRBV6-1 with TRBJ2-2; D may be TRBD2 (6 bases). This CDR3 has 14 residues. Between the trimmed V and J ends, which lost 6 bases and 2 bases, there was a span of 10 bases. The germline V gene encodes CDR1 MNHNS and CDR2 SASEGT. CDR3 DNA: TGTGCCAGCAGGACTAGTATCAACACCGGGGAGCTGTTTTTT. It yields the protein CASRTSINTGELFF.

The chain uses TRBV7-9 and TRBJ2-3; 7 nucleotides agree with TRBD1. Germline V gene lookup returns CDR1 SEHNR and CDR2 FQNEAQ (reference sequence). With V trimmed by 4 bases and J by 2 bases, 6 bases remained unmatched. The CDR3 is 15 residues long. CDR3 bases: TGTGCCAGCAGCTGGGACGGGACAGCCACAGATACGCAGTATTTT. Its translation is CASSWDGTATDTQYF.

Concerning this clone itself: At one end, the junction sequence differs from germline, possibly due to a read error. The chain carries TRBV5-5 and TRBJ1-1; D not certain. The germline gives CDR1 SGHKS, CDR2 YYEKEE (reference sequence). The CDR3 runs 13 residues. The CDR3 coding sequence is TGTGCCAGCAGATTGGACTTGAACACTGAAGCTTTCTTT. As protein: CASRLDLNTEAFF.